The next 26 T cell receptor beta chains were all read from a single sample in a study of spatial heterogeneity in lung cancer. Overall study findings and caveats: Tumor mutation counts were tracked by expanded intratumoral alpha and beta TCR counts.

TCRdb reprocessed the 5' RACE reads with MiXCR, giving one entry per CDR3 protein. The profile shows roughly 18,000 distinct CDR3 sequences, 7% to 8% of them singletons. Described time point: sample taken at primary tumor resection. These receptors have no known antigen. The starting material was lung tumor tissue, obtained at surgery. Receptors originate from a female donor with early-stage non-small cell lung cancer.

This clonotype has a count of ten or more. The chain combines TRBV7-3 with TRBJ2-1; weak D call: TRBD1 (6 bases). Between the trimmed V and J ends, which lost 8 bases and 5 bases, there was a span of 10 bases. Germline V gene data show CDR1 as SGHTA and CDR2 as FQGTGA. CDR3 length: 12 amino acids. The CDR3 coding sequence is TGTGCCAGCTCCAGGGGAGACAATGAGCAGTTCTTC. Amino acid sequence: CASSRGDNEQFF. Complete variable domain (other parts from reference TRBV7-3 and TRBJ2-1): GAGVSQTPSNKVTEKGKYVELRCDPISGHTALYWYRQSLGQGPEFLIYFQGTGAADDSGLPNDRFFAVRPEGSVSTLKIQRTERGDSAVYLCASSRGDNEQFFGPGTRLTVL.

This clonotype was seen at least ten times. The genes are TRBV19 and TRBJ1-2; no firm D call. This CDR3 comprises 15 residues. Germline CDR1 reads LNHDA; CDR2 reads SQIVND (reference sequence). The V gene lost 7 bases and the J gene lost 4 bases, with 19 bases spanning the gap. This chain's CDR3 is CASTEGRQQPYGYTF. DNA of the CDR3: TGTGCCAGTACCGAAGGACGGCAGCAACCCTATGGCTACACCTTC. Using reference TRBV19 and TRBJ1-2 for the parts outside the CDR3, the full variable domain is DGGITQSPKYLFRKEGQNVTLSCEQNLNHDAMYWYRQDPGQGLRLIYYSQIVNDFQKGDIAEGYSVSREKKESFPLTVTSAQKNPTAFYLCASTEGRQQPYGYTFGSGTRLTVV.

This clonotype was detected many times. V is TRBV5-1 and J is TRBJ2-5; 10 nucleotides line up with TRBD2. Per the germline V gene, CDR1 is SGHRS and CDR2 is YFSETQ. V was pared by 3 bases and J by 4 bases, with 3 bases of the junction left unmatched. This CDR3 has 14 amino acids. CDR3 DNA: TGCGCCAGCAGCTCGGGACTAGCGAGAGAGACCCAGTACTTC. This sequence encodes CASSSGLARETQYF.

This clonotype was counted at least ten times. The CDR3 here is CASSLARSQGGGDTEAFF. The CDR3 DNA follows: TGTGCCAGCAGCTTAGCTAGGAGCCAGGGGGGTGGTGACACTGAAGCTTTCTTT. The chain joins TRBV7-9 to TRBJ1-1; 7 bases match TRBD1. The V gene end was trimmed by 0 bases and the J gene end by 3 bases; junction bases not matched to a gene: 13. CDR3 length: 18 amino acids. Per germline, CDR1 SEHNR and CDR2 FQNEAQ (reference sequence).

This clonotype has ten or more counts. The rearrangement joins TRBV20-1 to TRBJ2-7, with D possibly matching TRBD1 (6 bases). The CDR3 totals 15 residues. The germline V and J ends were trimmed by 6 bases and 0 bases, with 18 bases remaining between them. Germline V gene data show CDR1 as DFQATT and CDR2 as SNEGSKA (reference sequence). CDR3 DNA sequence: TGCAGTGCCAGTCGAATGGGACATAACTCCTACGAGCAGTACTTC. It specifies CSASRMGHNSYEQYF.

This clonotype appeared a few times. The rearrangement joins TRBV29-1 to TRBJ2-3; D is possibly TRBD1 or TRBD2 (5 bases each). V was clipped by 5 bases and J by 6 bases, with 9 bases between them. Germline V gene lookup returns CDR1 SQVTM and CDR2 ANQGSEA. This CDR3 is 11 amino acids long. The CDR3 loop reads CSVPWGDTQYF. For the CDR3, the DNA is TGCAGCGTTCCTTGGGGGGATACGCAGTATTTT.

This clonotype was seen at least ten times. This CDR3 reads CASSRLAGEQFF. Written as DNA, the CDR3 is TGTGCCAGCAGCCGACTAGCGGGGGAGCAGTTCTTC. The gene calls are TRBV7-2 and TRBJ2-1; 11 nucleotides line up with TRBD2. The V gene end was trimmed by 5 bases and the J gene end by 10 bases; junction bases not matched to a gene: 1. This CDR3 comprises 12 residues. The V gene's germline CDR1 is SGHTA and CDR2 FQGNSA.

This clonotype was observed many times. The V and J genes are TRBV29-1 and TRBJ2-7; 7 nucleotides align to TRBD1. The CDR3 consists of 15 residues. Germline CDR1 and CDR2: SQVTM and ANQGSEA. With V trimmed by 0 bases and J by 1 base, 6 bases remained unmatched. CDR3 DNA: TGCAGCGTTGAAGATTTCACAGGGGAGTCCTACGAGCAGTACTTC. Protein sequence: CSVEDFTGESYEQYF.

By frequency in the sample, this clonotype is medium-sized. This CDR3 is CSARDLRGSWGEAFF. CDR3 nucleotides: TGCAGTGCTAGAGATCTCAGGGGTTCTTGGGGTGAAGCTTTCTTT. The chain couples TRBV20-1 to TRBJ1-1; TRBD1 might be the D (6 bases). There are 15 residues in the CDR3. The germline gives CDR1 DFQATT, CDR2 SNEGSKA (reference sequence). V gave up 0 bases and J gave up 7 bases, with 18 bases separating them.

This clonotype was recorded a few times. J is TRBJ1-2 and V is TRBV3-1; D not certain. Germline lookup yields CDR1 LGHDT and CDR2 YNNKEL (reference sequence). The CDR3 totals 13 residues. Trimming pared 0 bases from V and 5 bases from J, leaving 7 bases between. The CDR3 reads CASSQEGEYGYTF. The CDR3 DNA follows: TGTGCCAGCAGCCAAGAGGGAGAGTATGGCTACACCTTC.

This clonotype was observed at least ten times. The CDR3 here is CATSGTGTGTDTQYF. CDR3 DNA: TGTGCCACCAGTGGGACGGGCACCGGCACAGATACGCAGTATTTT. The chain combines TRBV24-1 with TRBJ2-3; D is undetermined. This CDR3 is built from 15 residues. From germline, CDR1 is KGHDR and CDR2 SFDVKD. Trimming pared 5 bases from V and 1 base from J, leaving 12 bases between.

In its sample, this clonotype was seen many times. The rearrangement joins TRBV7-9 to TRBJ2-5; D is ambiguous. There are 14 residues in the CDR3. The V and J ends lost 5 bases and 0 bases respectively, with 10 bases between them. Germline V gene lookup returns CDR1 SEHNR and CDR2 FQNEAQ (reference sequence). Here the CDR3 reads CASSPRTNQETQYF. The CDR3 DNA follows: TGTGCCAGCAGCCCCCGAACCAACCAAGAGACCCAGTACTTC.

This clonotype was counted at least ten times. The V gene is TRBV5-5, the J gene TRBJ1-2; perhaps TRBD1 as D (5 bases). V gave up 3 bases and J gave up 4 bases, with 22 bases separating them. The CDR3 extends over 17 amino acids. Germline assignment: CDR1 SGHKS and CDR2 YYEKEE (reference sequence). The CDR3, as DNA: TGTGCCAGCAGCTCAGAGCCCTTCGCTCAGGGAGGCTATGGCTACACCTTC. As protein: CASSSEPFAQGGYGYTF.

This clonotype was seen at least ten times. The chain employs TRBV5-1 and TRBJ2-5; D is uncertain. Germline CDR1 and CDR2: SGHRS and YFSETQ. This CDR3 is 18 amino acids long. Trimming removed 1 base from V and 5 bases from J, with 24 bases in between. The CDR3 loop is CASSLFPPKDGRLETQYF. CDR3 sequence (DNA): TGCGCCAGCAGCTTGTTTCCCCCAAAGGATGGCAGGCTGGAGACCCAGTACTTC. The entire variable domain, with the rest obtained from reference TRBV5-1 and TRBJ2-5, is as follows: KAGVTQTPRYLIKTRGQQVTLSCSPISGHRSVSWYQQTPGQGLQFLFEYFSETQRNKGNFPGRFSGRQFSNSRSEMNVSTLELGDSALYLCASSLFPPKDGRLETQYFGPGTRLLVL.

This clonotype came up many times. The chain couples TRBV20-1 to TRBJ1-5; 9 nucleotides agree with TRBD1. This CDR3 is 14 amino acids long. Trimming removed 6 bases from V and 3 bases from J; junction bases left unmatched: 6. Germline CDR1 is DFQATT and CDR2 is SNEGSKA (reference sequence). The DNA of the CDR3 is TGCAGTGCGGACGGACAGGGGACCAATCAGCCCCAGCATTTT. This translates into CSADGQGTNQPQHF.

This clonotype showed up many times. V usage is TRBV7-9 and J usage is TRBJ1-1; D perhaps matches TRBD1 (5 bases). With 5 bases removed from V and 12 bases from J, the gap between germline ends came to 16 bases. Germline V gene sequence: CDR1 SEHNR, CDR2 FQNEAQ (reference sequence). This CDR3 is built from 12 residues. The CDR3 sequence is CASSPTRGFPFF. The DNA for the CDR3 is TGTGCCAGCAGCCCCACCCGGGGCTTCCCTTTCTTT.

V usage is TRBV3-1 and J usage is TRBJ1-5; D unclear. The CDR3 contains 14 residues. Between the trimmed V and J ends, which lost 3 bases and 3 bases, there was a span of 9 bases. CDR1 is LGHDT, CDR2 YNNKEL, per germline (reference sequence). In DNA form, the CDR3 reads TGTGCCAGCAGCCAGTACCAGATCAATCAGCCCCAGCATTTT. Its translation is CASSQYQINQPQHF.

In its sample, this clonotype ranks as medium-sized. The rearrangement uses TRBV28 and TRBJ2-7; 9 bases map to TRBD1. The trim removed 10 bases at V and 3 bases at J, leaving 7 bases unmatched. Germline V gene sequence: CDR1 MDHEN, CDR2 SYDVKM. CDR3 size: 13 residues. The CDR3 protein is CANGTGSNYEQYF. In nucleotides, the CDR3 is TGTGCCAATGGGACAGGGAGTAACTACGAGCAGTACTTC.

This chain connects TRBV7-6 to TRBJ1-1; TRBD1 matches at 7 bases. CDR1 is SGHVS, CDR2 FNYEAQ, per germline. CDR3 length equals 16 residues. Trimming at V came to 5 bases and at J to 5 bases, leaving 14 bases not matched to a gene. CDR3 protein: CASSRWRETGRTEAFF. The CDR3 DNA follows: TGTGCCAGCAGCCGATGGCGAGAGACAGGGAGAACTGAAGCTTTCTTT.

V usage is TRBV19 and J usage is TRBJ2-1; 14 nucleotides match TRBD2. Unmatched junction bases numbered 7, after V lost 6 bases and J lost 6 bases. Looked up from germline, CDR1 is LNHDA and CDR2 is SQIVND (reference sequence). The length of the CDR3 is 16 residues. As DNA, the CDR3 is TGTGCCAGTAGCGCCACGACTAGCGGGGGGGTCAATGAGCAGTTCTTC. Translation gives CASSATTSGGVNEQFF.

Judged by abundance, this clonotype is medium-sized. V is TRBV20-1 and J is TRBJ2-7; 10 nucleotides match TRBD1. Germline CDR1 DFQATT, CDR2 SNEGSKA (reference sequence). V lost 5 bases to trimming and J lost 2 bases; unmatched junction nucleotides: 9. The CDR3 spans 15 residues. For the CDR3, the DNA is TGCAGTGCTTTTGACCCGGGACAGGGGACCTACGAGCAGTACTTC. Translating gives CSAFDPGQGTYEQYF.

This clonotype has a count of ten or more. The rearrangement uses TRBV29-1 and TRBJ2-1; the match to TRBD2 covers 10 bases. CDR1 and CDR2 from the germline V gene are SQVTM and ANQGSEA. After removal of 7 bases from V and 0 bases from J, the junction contained 9 bases not matched to a gene. This CDR3 is 16 amino acids long. Here the CDR3 reads CSALAGAASSYNEQFF. The CDR3 bases are TGCAGCGCCCTAGCGGGGGCAGCAAGCTCCTACAATGAGCAGTTCTTC.

CDR3 coding DNA: TGTGCCAGCAGCGACCCTCTCGCGCCAGATCAGCCCCAGCATTTT. Protein: CASSDPLAPDQPQHF. This chain uses TRBV6-1 with TRBJ1-5; D uncertain. The germline V and J ends were trimmed by 6 bases and 5 bases, with 17 bases remaining between them. This CDR3 spans 15 amino acids. In germline, CDR1 is MNHNS, CDR2 SASEGT.

This clonotype appeared a few times. V is TRBV20-1 and J is TRBJ1-1; maybe TRBD1 (5 bases). The CDR3 is 14 residues long. The ends were cut back, 6 bases at V and 1 base at J, with 15 bases in the middle. CDR1 is DFQATT, CDR2 SNEGSKA, per germline (reference sequence). The CDR3 loop reads CSAHTGGWNTEAFF. The CDR3 DNA is TGCAGTGCCCACACGGGGGGATGGAACACTGAAGCTTTCTTT.

This clonotype was seen repeatedly, ten times or more. V is TRBV27 and J is TRBJ1-5, with D maybe TRBD1 (6 bases). Deletions cut 3 bases from V and 5 bases from J, with 14 bases between. Germline V gene sequence: CDR1 MNHEY, CDR2 SMNVEV (reference sequence). The CDR3 contains 15 residues. This CDR3 is CASSFRGRMDQPQHF. Here the CDR3 DNA reads TGTGCCAGCAGTTTCAGGGGCCGCATGGATCAGCCCCAGCATTTT.

Judged by abundance, this clonotype is medium-sized (0.01 to 0.1%). The chain employs TRBV13 and TRBJ1-3, with D uncertain. The CDR3 is 16 residues long. CDR1 PRHDT and CDR2 FYEKMQ come from the germline V gene (reference sequence). V dropped 0 bases and J dropped 0 bases, with 9 bases sitting between them. The CDR3 protein is CASSLGLQSSGNTIYF. The CDR3 DNA reads as TGTGCCAGCAGCTTAGGCCTCCAGAGCTCTGGAAACACCATATATTTT.